This T cell receptor (beta chain) was retrieved from a study of cytomegalovirus exposure and HLA in healthy donors. The study, taken as a whole, reports: That first-cohort TCR clusters tended to co-occur in the 95 to 150 validation repertoires was found in a later analysis.

As concerns this clone: The antigen remains undetermined.

Sequencing used immunoSEQ multiplex PCR; TCRdb keeps in-frame clones, though not all of them. The sample has 200,000 to 250,000 clones; 80% to 90% are singletons. V dropped 5 bases and J dropped 4; count of bases not matched to a gene: 9. Looked up from germline, CDR1 is MNHEY and CDR2 is SVGAGI. CDR3 length equals 15 residues. The receptor's source is a man aged 18-30 years in good health and CMV-seronegative. The chain couples TRBV6-5 to TRBJ2-3, with 7 bases that match TRBD1. Material: PBMCs. This CDR3 is CASSTQGTWADTQYF. CDR3 bases: TGTGCCAGCAGTACACAGGGGACGTGGGCAGATACGCAGTATTTT.